One sample yielded the 25 T cell receptor beta chains listed below, sequenced in a study of shared clonotypes between healthy human individuals. The protocol was immunoSEQ multiplex PCR, while the TCRdb copy is restricted to in-frame clones and leaves out a portion. The table has 330,000 or so clones, less than 85% seen once. Sequenced input: memory CD4+ T cells sorted from blood. This sample's subset: CD45RA-negative fraction. The receptors shown here come from a man aged 30-40 years in good health.

This clone was seen a handful of times. This sequence joins TRBV28 and TRBJ1-5, with D perhaps matching TRBD1 (5 bases). The CDR3 has 14 residues. Trimming left V 5 bases short and J 5 bases short, with 13 bases between. In germline, CDR1 is MDHEN, CDR2 SYDVKM. CDR3 in DNA: TGTGCCAGCAGTCAGGGAGGCAGGGATCAGCCCCAGCATTTT. The encoded protein is CASSQGGRDQPQHF.

V and J are TRBV6-5 and TRBJ1-1; 9 bases match TRBD1. V shed 6 bases, J shed 5 bases, and the junction held 4 bases outside the gene matches. The CDR3 runs to 13 residues. CDR1 and CDR2 from the germline V gene are MNHEY and SVGAGI. CDR3 region: CASRTGTGTEAFF. In nucleotides, the CDR3 is TGTGCCAGCAGGACCGGGACAGGGACTGAAGCTTTCTTT.

The CDR3, as DNA: TGTGCCAGCAGTGGGACTAGCGGACATACGCAGTATTTT. Its protein is CASSGTSGHTQYF. The chain recombines TRBV6-5 with TRBJ2-3; 11 bases align to TRBD2. This CDR3 comprises 13 residues. Unmatched junction bases numbered 2, after V lost 5 bases and J lost 7 bases. Germline assignment: CDR1 MNHEY and CDR2 SVGAGI.

The V call is TRBV9, the J call TRBJ2-5, with 8 bases matching TRBD1. Trimming cost V 4 bases and J 5 bases; bases outside gene matches: 7. CDR3 length equals 14 residues. From germline, CDR1 is SGDLS and CDR2 YYNGEE. For the CDR3, the DNA is TGTGCCAGCAGCAGACAGGGGTTGGGGGAGACCCAGTACTTC. Protein: CASSRQGLGETQYF. The variable domain in full, with the rest retrieved from reference TRBV9 and TRBJ2-5, is DSGVTQTPKHLITATGQRVTLRCSPRSGDLSVYWYQQSLDQGLQFLIQYYNGEERAKGNILERFSAQQFPDLHSELNLSSLELGDSALYFCASSRQGLGETQYFGPGTRLLVL.

The chain employs TRBV28 and TRBJ1-5, with D perhaps TRBD1 (6 bases). The CDR3 extends over 14 amino acids. Germline V lookup: CDR1 MDHEN, CDR2 SYDVKM. V was clipped by 5 bases and J by 4 bases, with 12 bases between them. For the CDR3, the DNA is TGTGCCAGCAGTGCCTCCAGGGGTAATCAGCCCCAGCATTTT. Encoded protein: CASSASRGNQPQHF.

The gene calls are TRBV27 and TRBJ2-7; D unresolved. Looked up from germline, CDR1 is MNHEY and CDR2 is SMNVEV (reference sequence). The CDR3 is 14 amino acids. The ends were cut back, 5 bases at V and 4 bases at J, with 15 bases in the middle. The CDR3 region is CASSPPASRYEQYF. For the CDR3, the DNA is TGTGCCAGCAGTCCCCCCGCTAGTCGGTACGAGCAGTACTTC.

This chain joins TRBV29-1 and TRBJ2-7; 14 bases are a match to TRBD2. The CDR3 sequence is 16 residues long. Germline lookup yields CDR1 SQVTM and CDR2 ANQGSEA. V trimming: 7 bases; J trimming: 2 bases; junction bases outside the gene matches: 10. The CDR3 nucleotides are TGCAGCGCCTCCGGACTAGCGGGAGGCCCTACCTACGAGCAGTACTTC. It is translated as CSASGLAGGPTYEQYF.

The chain couples TRBV5-1 to TRBJ2-1; no reliable D call. The V gene's germline CDR1 is SGHRS and CDR2 YFSETQ. Trimming removed 4 bases at V and 0 bases at J, with 11 bases between. The CDR3 is 15 residues long. The CDR3 coding sequence is TGCGCCAGCAGCCCACAAGGTGGCTCCTACAATGAGCAGTTCTTC. It specifies CASSPQGGSYNEQFF.

The V and J genes are TRBV5-1 and TRBJ2-3, with 10 bases aligning to TRBD1. CDR1 is SGHRS and CDR2 is YFSETQ in the germline V gene. There are 14 residues in the CDR3. The V and J ends lost 0 bases and 5 bases, in that order; junction bases with no gene match: 0. The CDR3 sequence is CASSLGDRGDTQYF. The CDR3 DNA is TGCGCCAGCAGCTTGGGGGACAGGGGAGATACGCAGTATTTT.

The J gene is TRBJ2-1, the V gene TRBV29-1; 10 bases map to TRBD2. V shed 7 bases, J shed 2 bases, and the junction held 11 bases outside the gene matches. This CDR3 contains 16 residues. The germline gives CDR1 SQVTM, CDR2 ANQGSEA. CDR3 amino acids: CSAKRLAGVAYNEQFF. CDR3 sequence (DNA): TGCAGCGCCAAGAGGCTAGCGGGAGTAGCCTACAATGAGCAGTTCTTC.

The chain is built from TRBV11-2 and TRBJ2-5; no clear D. Germline lookup yields CDR1 SGHAT and CDR2 FQNNGV. The V end lost 5 bases, the J end lost 5 bases, and 6 bases lay between the germline ends. The CDR3 runs to 11 residues. The CDR3: CASSAGETQYF. The CDR3 DNA sequence: TGTGCCAGCAGCGCCGGTGAGACCCAGTACTTC.

The chain uses TRBV25-1 and TRBJ2-7; 8 nucleotides match TRBD1. Germline CDR1 MGHDK, CDR2 SYGVNS. This CDR3 is 12 amino acids long. V shed 6 bases, J shed 5 bases, and the junction held 3 bases outside the gene matches. The CDR3 DNA reads TGTGCCAGCAGAGTGGACAGGGACGAGCAGTACTTC. Translation: CASRVDRDEQYF.

In this sample, this clone turned up many times. J is TRBJ2-3 and V is TRBV29-1, with unresolved D. CDR1 and CDR2 (germline): SQVTM, ANQGSEA. This CDR3 comprises 11 residues. The CDR3 DNA is TGCAGGATCCAACTGAGGGATACGCAGTATTTT. This codes for CRIQLRDTQYF.

The J gene is TRBJ2-2, the V gene TRBV6-4; 12 bases map to TRBD2. V gave up 3 bases and J gave up 6 bases; unmatched junction bases: 2. The CDR3 totals 15 residues. Germline V CDR1 and CDR2: MRHNA, SNTAGT. CDR3 protein: CASSETSGSAGELFF. CDR3 sequence (DNA): TGTGCCAGCAGTGAGACTAGCGGGAGTGCCGGGGAGCTGTTTTTT.

This rearrangement joins TRBV6-1 to TRBJ1-5, with TRBD1 matching over 7 bases. J lost 6 bases, V lost 2 bases, and 7 bases had no gene match. CDR1 and CDR2 from the germline V gene are MNHNS and SASEGT. The CDR3 is made up of 15 amino acids. The CDR3 coding sequence is TGTGCCAGCAGTGAAACGACAGGGATCCCTCAGCCCCAGCATTTT. Its translation: CASSETTGIPQPQHF.

This chain's CDR3 is CASSQDLVGGYEQFF. CDR3 bases: TGCGCCAGCAGCCAAGATTTGGTCGGGGGGTATGAGCAGTTCTTC. The chain links TRBV4-3 to TRBJ2-1; 7 bases are a match to TRBD2. V lost 0 bases and J lost 8; bases outside the gene matches: 7. Germline CDR1 reads LGHNA; CDR2 reads YSLEER. The CDR3 loop spans 15 amino acids.

V and J are TRBV7-9 and TRBJ2-3; the D gene is possibly TRBD2 (6 bases). The V and J ends lost 8 bases and 5 bases respectively, with 17 bases between them. The germline gives CDR1 SEHNR, CDR2 FQNEAQ (reference sequence). This CDR3 contains 14 residues. DNA of the CDR3: TGTGCCAGCGCCGATGGGGGGTCTATAGATACGCAGTATTTT. Translation gives CASADGGSIDTQYF. The full variable domain, completed using reference TRBV7-9 and TRBJ2-3, is DTGVSQNPRHKITKRGQNVTFRCDPISEHNRLYWYRQTLGQGPEFLTYFQNEAQLEKSRLLSDRFSAERPKGSFSTLEIQRTEQGDSAMYLCASADGGSIDTQYFGPGTRLTVL.

This chain joins TRBV9 and TRBJ2-5; weak D call: TRBD2 (6 bases). The germline gives CDR1 SGDLS, CDR2 YYNGEE. The CDR3 is 15 amino acids. Trimming removed 4 bases from V and 2 bases from J, with 15 bases in between. CDR3 residues: CASSRRAYGQETQYF. CDR3 nucleotide sequence: TGTGCCAGCAGCCGGAGGGCCTATGGACAAGAGACCCAGTACTTC.

The count of this clone is one. The gene calls are TRBV4-3 and TRBJ1-3, with no clear D. Trimming cost V 4 bases and J 1 base, with 8 bases left between them. Germline assignment: CDR1 LGHNA and CDR2 YSLEER. This CDR3 region has 14 residues. CDR3 nucleotide sequence: TGCGCCAGCAGCCCCGGGTGGTCTGGAAACACCATATATTTT. Its translation: CASSPGWSGNTIYF.

The chain's CDR3 is CASSLLPGTGYEKLFF. For the CDR3, the DNA is TGTGCCAGCAGTTTATTGCCAGGGACAGGCTACGAAAAACTGTTTTTT. This sequence joins TRBV28 and TRBJ1-4, with 8 bases identical to TRBD1. The V gene's germline CDR1 is MDHEN and CDR2 SYDVKM. The length of the CDR3 is 16 residues. J was trimmed by 8 bases and V by 1 base; bases with no gene match: 9. Based on the CDR3 plus reference TRBV28 and TRBJ1-4, the full variable domain is DVKVTQSSRYLVKRTGEKVFLECVQDMDHENMFWYRQDPGLGLRLIYFSYDVKMKEKGDIPEGYSVSREKKERFSLILESASTNQTSMYLCASSLLPGTGYEKLFFGSGTQLSVL.

The chain joins TRBV12-5 to TRBJ2-2; no reliable D call. With 6 bases removed from V and 1 base from J, the gap between germline ends came to 12 bases. The germline V gene has CDR1 LGHNT and CDR2 FRNRAP. The CDR3 loop spans 15 amino acids. CDR3 nucleotide sequence: TGTGCTAGTGGCTCCTGGACGGGGAACACCGGGGAGCTGTTTTTT. This translates into CASGSWTGNTGELFF.

This clone was picked up a small number of times. This chain uses TRBV19 with TRBJ2-2; 7 bases fit TRBD1. V lost 5 bases to trimming and J lost 1 base; unmatched junction nucleotides: 4. CDR1 LNHDA and CDR2 SQIVND come from the germline V gene (reference sequence). This CDR3 comprises 15 residues. The CDR3 spells CASSRDSVNTGELFF. In DNA form, the CDR3 reads TGTGCCAGTAGTCGGGACAGTGTGAACACCGGGGAGCTGTTTTTT.

The V and J genes are TRBV14 and TRBJ1-1, with D maybe TRBD1 (5 bases). V was pared by 5 bases and J by 3 bases, with 13 bases between. Germline values: CDR1 SGHDN, CDR2 FVKESK. CDR3 length equals 14 residues. CDR3 residues: CASSSLGTYTEAFF. Here the CDR3 DNA reads TGTGCCAGCAGCTCCCTGGGGACCTACACTGAAGCTTTCTTT.

In this sample, this clone turned up once. V usage is TRBV5-4 and J usage is TRBJ2-3; TRBD2 aligns across 12 bases. Trimming removed 4 bases from V and 5 bases from J; junction bases left unmatched: 8. Germline values: CDR1 SGHNT, CDR2 YYREEE (reference sequence). The CDR3 spans 16 residues. The CDR3 coding sequence is TGTGCCAGCAGCCCAAGACTAGCGGGAGTAGTAGATACGCAGTATTTT. It translates to CASSPRLAGVVDTQYF.

The V gene is TRBV28, the J gene TRBJ1-1; a possible D gene is TRBD1 (6 bases). Between the trimmed V and J ends, which lost 6 bases and 0 bases, there was a span of 14 bases. Germline CDR1 is MDHEN and CDR2 is SYDVKM. CDR3 length: 15 residues. The CDR3 nucleotides read TGTGCCAGCAGGGGCCCACAGGGCATGAACACTGAAGCTTTCTTT. This translates into CASRGPQGMNTEAFF.